Each of the 23 T cell receptor beta chains below was sequenced from the same sample in a study of blood T cell repertoires in COVID-19 (dated by TCRdb to about 2020). Library preparation was by the immunoSEQ multiplex PCR assay. The immuneACCESS repertoire file appears here via TCRdb, limited to in-frame rearrangements. These files lack a portion of the clones; in checked studies, under half of the deficit traces to unresolved V genes, and the cause of the others is not known. Here the sample has 200,000 to 250,000 clones; roughly 88% occur a single time. The ten top clones hold 9% to 15% of the sample. The sample taken for sequencing was peripheral blood. Receptors were obtained from a man aged 80 or over with acute or convalescent COVID-19.

V usage is TRBV19 and J usage is TRBJ1-5, with 9 bases matching TRBD1. Germline V gene lookup returns CDR1 LNHDA and CDR2 SQIVND (reference sequence). The CDR3 is 16 amino acids. Trimming cost V 0 bases and J 2 bases; bases outside gene matches: 2. Here the CDR3 reads CASSIEGDRGNQPQHF. The CDR3 DNA reads TGTGCCAGTAGTATAGAAGGGGACAGGGGCAATCAGCCCCAGCATTTT. Combining the CDR3 with reference TRBV19 and TRBJ1-5 gives the whole variable domain DGGITQSPKYLFRKEGQNVTLSCEQNLNHDAMYWYRQDPGQGLRLIYYSQIVNDFQKGDIAEGYSVSREKKESFPLTVTSAQKNPTAFYLCASSIEGDRGNQPQHFGDGTRLSIL.

J is TRBJ1-6 and V is TRBV28; TRBD1 is a possible D gene (5 bases). This CDR3 has 12 residues. V was clipped by 6 bases and J by 7 bases, with 7 bases between them. Germline CDR1 MDHEN, CDR2 SYDVKM. Here the CDR3 DNA reads TGTGCCAGCAGGCAGGGCAATTCACCCCTCCACTTT. Translated: CASRQGNSPLHF. The full variable domain, its missing parts supplied by reference TRBV28 and TRBJ1-6, is DVKVTQSSRYLVKRTGEKVFLECVQDMDHENMFWYRQDPGLGLRLIYFSYDVKMKEKGDIPEGYSVSREKKERFSLILESASTNQTSMYLCASRQGNSPLHFGNGTRLTVT.

This clone came up once. Written as DNA, the CDR3 is TGTGCCAGCAGCCAGAGGACTAGCGGGCGAGATGAGCAGTTCTTC. Translating it yields CASSQRTSGRDEQFF. This sequence joins TRBV3-1 (or the pseudogene TRBV3-2) and TRBJ2-1, with 11 bases aligning to TRBD2. V gave up 3 bases and J gave up 8 bases; unmatched junction bases: 6. CDR3 length: 15 amino acids. Germline V CDR1 and CDR2: LGHDT, YNNKEL (reference sequence).

The rearrangement joins TRBV2 to TRBJ1-1, with D uncertain. This CDR3 has 14 amino acids. V lost 7 bases and J lost 1, with 13 bases in between. Per germline, CDR1 SNHLY and CDR2 FYNNEI. The CDR3 region has the DNA TGTGCCAGCAATCCCCGCGGAAGGAACACTGAAGCTTTCTTT. Protein product: CASNPRGRNTEAFF.

The chain couples TRBV4-3 to TRBJ2-6; 7 nucleotides match TRBD2. CDR3 length equals 17 residues. Looked up from germline, CDR1 is LGHNA and CDR2 is YSLEER. The junction had 8 bases not matched to a gene; V was cut back by 2 bases and J by 4 bases. The CDR3 loop is CASSQSPGGSGANVLTF. The DNA for the CDR3 is TGCGCCAGCAGCCAATCTCCGGGGGGTTCCGGGGCCAACGTCCTGACTTTC.

This clone was detected only a few times. The chain joins TRBV29-1 to TRBJ1-1; D may be TRBD1 (6 bases). The length of the CDR3 is 12 residues. Germline loops: CDR1 SQVTM, CDR2 ANQGSEA. V lost 6 bases, J lost 5 bases, and 13 bases lay in between. CDR3 amino acids: CSVQGWQTEAFF. CDR3 nucleotide sequence: TGCAGCGTCCAGGGGTGGCAGACTGAAGCTTTCTTT.

This sequence joins TRBV19 and TRBJ1-6; 7 bases align to TRBD1. The CDR3 extends over 15 amino acids. Trimming cost V 7 bases and J 1 base; bases outside gene matches: 4. Germline assignment: CDR1 LNHDA and CDR2 SQIVND (reference sequence). CDR3 coding DNA: TGTGCCAGTACCGAGGACAGGTCCTATAATTCACCCCTCCACTTT. Translated, it gives CASTEDRSYNSPLHF.

J is TRBJ1-1 and V is TRBV11-2; D unresolved. The V and J ends lost 5 bases and 0 bases respectively, with 7 bases between them. The CDR3 consists of 13 residues. Germline values: CDR1 SGHAT, CDR2 FQNNGV. This CDR3 is CASSAVLNTEAFF. CDR3 coding DNA: TGTGCCAGCAGCGCGGTCCTGAACACTGAAGCTTTCTTT.

The CDR3 nucleotides read TGTGCCAGTAGTACTAGGACGGAGGCACCGAACTATGGCTACACCTTC. The encoded protein is CASSTRTEAPNYGYTF. The V gene is TRBV19, the J gene TRBJ1-2; no reliable D call. V was pared by 4 bases and J by 2 bases, with 17 bases between. CDR1 and CDR2 from the germline V gene are LNHDA and SQIVND (reference sequence). The CDR3 extends over 16 amino acids.

This chain joins TRBV19 and TRBJ2-5, with 9 bases lining up with TRBD2. V lost 1 base and J lost 2; bases outside the gene matches: 5. The germline CDR1 and CDR2 sequences are LNHDA and SQIVND (reference sequence). This CDR3 contains 16 residues. In nucleotides, the CDR3 is TGTGCCAGTAGTATAGGGCTAGCGGGATCGCAAGAGACCCAGTACTTC. Translated: CASSIGLAGSQETQYF.

The V and J genes are TRBV28 and TRBJ2-7, with TRBD1 matching 7 bases. V shed 5 bases, J shed 4 bases, and the junction held 11 bases outside the gene matches. Looked up from germline, CDR1 is MDHEN and CDR2 is SYDVKM. CDR3 length: 15 amino acids. The CDR3, as DNA: TGTGCCAGCAGTCCCGGGGACAGTAGAAAGTACGAGCAGTACTTC. Protein: CASSPGDSRKYEQYF.

The chain has TRBV9 and TRBJ2-5; possibly TRBD2 for D (6 bases). Germline CDR1 and CDR2: SGDLS and YYNGEE. Trimming stripped 0 bases from V and 1 base from J, with 10 bases between. The length of the CDR3 is 15 residues. Written as DNA, the CDR3 is TGTGCCAGCAGCGTAGGGGGGGTCCTCCAAGAGACCCAGTACTTC. It yields the protein CASSVGGVLQETQYF.

The rearrangement joins TRBV23-1 to TRBJ2-1; the D gene is possibly TRBD1 (6 bases). TRBV23-1 is classed as an ORF, of uncertain function. The V end was cut by 1 base, the J end by 6 bases, with 16 bases between. The CDR3 runs 16 residues. The CDR3 spells CASSQCGRGPRNEQFF. The CDR3 DNA sequence: TGCGCCAGCAGTCAATGTGGCAGGGGCCCCCGCAATGAGCAGTTCTTC.

This clone has at least ten counts. This chain links TRBV18 with TRBJ2-5; 12 nucleotides match TRBD2. The J segment lost 7 bases and the V segment lost 4 bases, leaving 4 bases of the junction unmatched. The CDR3 runs to 14 residues. Germline CDR1 is KGHSH and CDR2 is LQKENI. The DNA for the CDR3 is TGTGCCAGCTCACGGACTAGCGGGGAAGGGACCCAGTACTTC. Translated: CASSRTSGEGTQYF. The complete variable domain, with remaining parts taken from reference TRBV18 and TRBJ2-5, reads NAGVMQNPRHLVRRRGQEARLRCSPMKGHSHVYWYRQLPEEGLKFMVYLQKENIIDESGMPKERFSAEFPKEGPSILRIQQVVRGDSAAYFCASSRTSGEGTQYFGPGTRLLVL.

V usage is TRBV6-5 and J usage is TRBJ1-1; 8 nucleotides match TRBD1. The germline V gene has CDR1 MNHEY and CDR2 SVGAGI. The ends lost 8 bases at V and 0 bases at J; junction bases unmatched: 8. The CDR3 contains 15 residues. CDR3 in DNA: TGTGCCAGCCCTAGACGGGACAGGTTGAACACTGAAGCTTTCTTT. Translated: CASPRRDRLNTEAFF.

This clone was seen once. The chain links TRBV28 to TRBJ1-3, with a weak D call TRBD1 (6 bases). Trimming pared 6 bases from V and 3 bases from J, leaving 15 bases between. CDR1 is MDHEN, CDR2 SYDVKM, per germline. The CDR3 has 15 residues. The CDR3 region has the DNA TGTGCCAGCAGCAAGTTGGGGGGGCTTGGAAACACCATATATTTT. Protein product: CASSKLGGLGNTIYF.

The chain has TRBV3-1 (or the pseudogene TRBV3-2) and TRBJ1-2; possibly TRBD1 for D (5 bases). V was trimmed by 3 bases and J by 6 bases, leaving 20 bases between them. Germline V gene sequence: CDR1 LGHDT, CDR2 YNNKEL (reference sequence). The CDR3 has 16 amino acids. CDR3 nucleotides: TGTGCCAGCAGCCACACCCGAGTCAGGGCCCACCATGGCTACACCTTC. This encodes CASSHTRVRAHHGYTF.

The rearrangement joins TRBV3-1 (or the pseudogene TRBV3-2) to TRBJ1-1; D gene unclear. V lost 4 bases and J lost 11, with 14 bases in between. The germline V gene encodes CDR1 LGHDT and CDR2 YNNKEL (reference sequence). There are 12 residues in the CDR3. The CDR3, as DNA: TGTGCCAGCAGCCCTCGAGGGAACAGCGCTTTCTTT. Residues: CASSPRGNSAFF.

The rearrangement joins TRBV4-1 to TRBJ1-4; the match to TRBD1 covers 8 bases. CDR3 length: 14 amino acids. Germline CDR1 and CDR2: MGHRA and YSYEKL. V was pared by 6 bases and J by 8 bases, with 8 bases of the junction left unmatched. The CDR3 sequence is CASRQGEGWEKLFF. The CDR3 DNA follows: TGCGCCAGCAGACAGGGGGAAGGTTGGGAAAAACTGTTTTTT.

The V call is TRBV29-1, the J call TRBJ1-1, with 7 bases matching TRBD1. This CDR3 has 13 residues. J lost 7 bases, V lost 1 base, and 6 bases had no gene match. CDR1 and CDR2 (germline): SQVTM, ANQGSEA. The CDR3 DNA reads as TGCAGCGTTGAAGTGGCTCAGGGGGGTGAAGCTTTCTTT. It yields the protein CSVEVAQGGEAFF.

The chain joins TRBV28 to TRBJ1-3, with D maybe TRBD1 (6 bases). The germline V gene has CDR1 MDHEN and CDR2 SYDVKM. The CDR3 spans 18 residues. V dropped 5 bases and J dropped 8 bases, with 28 bases sitting between them. CDR3 nucleotides: TGTGCCAGCAGTCGACCCAAATCCCCGGGACAATGGGGGTACACCATATATTTT. Its translation: CASSRPKSPGQWGYTIYF.

The rearrangement links TRBV7-6 to TRBJ2-2; TRBD1 agrees at 8 bases. The CDR3 is 16 residues long. V shed 5 bases, J shed 0 bases, and the junction held 5 bases outside the gene matches. Germline V gene data show CDR1 as SGHVS and CDR2 as FNYEAQ. The CDR3 loop is CASSLGQGSNTGELFF. DNA for the CDR3: TGTGCCAGCAGCCTCGGACAGGGATCGAACACCGGGGAGCTGTTTTTT.

For the CDR3, the DNA is TGTGCCAGTAGTAACCGGGACAGCGTTGGAGATACGCAGTATTTT. It translates to CASSNRDSVGDTQYF. This sequence joins TRBV19 and TRBJ2-3, with 7 positions matching TRBD1. Germline CDR1 and CDR2: LNHDA and SQIVND (reference sequence). The CDR3 consists of 15 residues. With 4 bases clipped from V and 5 bases from J, the junction kept 9 bases outside the gene matches. The full variable domain, with the rest looked up from reference TRBV19 and TRBJ2-3, is DGGITQSPKYLFRKEGQNVTLSCEQNLNHDAMYWYRQDPGQGLRLIYYSQIVNDFQKGDIAEGYSVSREKKESFPLTVTSAQKNPTAFYLCASSNRDSVGDTQYFGPGTRLTVL.